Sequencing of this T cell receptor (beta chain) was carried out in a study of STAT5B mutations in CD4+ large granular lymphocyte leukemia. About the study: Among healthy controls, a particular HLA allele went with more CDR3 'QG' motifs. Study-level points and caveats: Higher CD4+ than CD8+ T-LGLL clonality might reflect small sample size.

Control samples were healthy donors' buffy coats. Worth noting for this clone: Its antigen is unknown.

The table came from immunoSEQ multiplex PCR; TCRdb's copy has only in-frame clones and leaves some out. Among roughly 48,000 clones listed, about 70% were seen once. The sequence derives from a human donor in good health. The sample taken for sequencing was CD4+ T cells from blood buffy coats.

The DNA of the CDR3 is TGTGCCAGCAGTCGGCGGGGCACAGATACGCAGTATTTT. As protein: CASSRRGTDTQYF. V and J are TRBV27 and TRBJ2-3, with D perhaps TRBD2 (5 bases). Trimming took off 5 bases at V and 1 base at J, with 7 bases between the two ends. The CDR3 consists of 13 residues. Germline V gives CDR1 MNHEY, CDR2 SMNVEV (reference sequence).